This T cell receptor beta chain stems from a study of early T cells in non-severe SARS-CoV-2 infection. Findings of the study overall: VDJdb-based matching was biased toward anti-spike CD8 responses and missed private and CD4 specificities.

This clonotype came up many times. The antigen is undetermined. This CDR3 has 15 residues. In germline, CDR1 is SGHRS, CDR2 YFSETQ. The V gene end was trimmed by 4 bases and the J gene end by 6 bases; junction bases not matched to a gene: 9. Individual cDNA molecules each received unique molecular identifiers attached to them. Each CDR3 protein is one row after TCRdb ran MiXCR on the 5' RACE reads. The sample includes around 72,000 distinct CDR3 sequences, roughly 9.1% of them seen just once. This sequence originates from an adult who was a healthcare worker with PCR-confirmed SARS-CoV-2 infection or an uninfected control (not recorded which). V and J are TRBV5-1 and TRBJ2-1; 8 nucleotides align to TRBD2. The sample was whole blood, taken at baseline. This CDR3 is CASSVGGGTTNEQFF. CDR3 nucleotide sequence: TGCGCCAGCAGCGTTGGCGGGGGGACAACCAATGAGCAGTTCTTC.